This TCR beta chain was recovered during a study of control samples from healthy donors and cancer patients. This clone was counted once. CDR3 size: 14 residues. V lost 7 bases to trimming and J lost 8 bases; unmatched junction nucleotides: 8. Germline V gives CDR1 SEHNR, CDR2 FQNEAQ (reference sequence). Sequenced by immunoSEQ multiplex PCR; TCRdb stores in-frame clones only, minus some. Of tens of thousands of clones listed, roughly 94% are singletons. This clonotype originated in a man younger than 45 in good health. The chain employs TRBV7-9 and TRBJ1-4; 9 bases are a match to TRBD1. Source material: blood. The CDR3 DNA is TGTGCCAGCACCCCACAGGGGGCGCGCGAAAAACTGTTTTTT. It is translated as CASTPQGAREKLFF.